This T cell receptor (beta chain) came from a study of chemoradiotherapy in HPV16-positive cancers. Points on this clone: Its antigen remains unidentified.

V was shortened by 8 bases and J by 2 bases, with 13 bases between the two germline ends. The CDR3 extends over 14 amino acids. Looked up from germline, CDR1 is LNHDA and CDR2 is SQIVND (reference sequence). Overall study findings and caveats: During treatment, candidate HPV-specific clones and E7-related motifs expanded in tumor.

Method: immunoSEQ multiplex PCR; TCRdb's copy keeps in-frame clones and lacks some. The data hold tens of thousands of clones, with roughly 84% observed a single time. The clonotype comes from a human donor with HPV-associated anogenital cancer. The chain is built from TRBV19 and TRBJ1-5, with D possibly being TRBD1 (6 bases). Sequencing was performed on blood, taken from a patient who underwent chemoradiotherapy. CDR3 in amino acids: CASEQGRGNQPQHF. The CDR3 DNA follows: TGTGCCAGTGAACAGGGAAGAGGCAATCAGCCCCAGCATTTT.